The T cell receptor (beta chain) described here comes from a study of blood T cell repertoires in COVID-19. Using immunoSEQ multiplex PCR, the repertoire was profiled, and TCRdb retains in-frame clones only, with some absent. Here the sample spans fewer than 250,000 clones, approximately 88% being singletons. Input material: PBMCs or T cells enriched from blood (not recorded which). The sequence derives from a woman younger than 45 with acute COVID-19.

In DNA, the CDR3 is TGTGCCAGCTCACCACAGGGACAGGGACAAGAGACCCAGTACTTC. It yields the protein CASSPQGQGQETQYF. The chain joins TRBV18 to TRBJ2-5; TRBD1 aligns across 9 bases. The ends lost 1 base at V and 2 bases at J; junction bases unmatched: 2. CDR3 length equals 15 residues. Germline-derived CDR1 and CDR2 are KGHSH and LQKENI.